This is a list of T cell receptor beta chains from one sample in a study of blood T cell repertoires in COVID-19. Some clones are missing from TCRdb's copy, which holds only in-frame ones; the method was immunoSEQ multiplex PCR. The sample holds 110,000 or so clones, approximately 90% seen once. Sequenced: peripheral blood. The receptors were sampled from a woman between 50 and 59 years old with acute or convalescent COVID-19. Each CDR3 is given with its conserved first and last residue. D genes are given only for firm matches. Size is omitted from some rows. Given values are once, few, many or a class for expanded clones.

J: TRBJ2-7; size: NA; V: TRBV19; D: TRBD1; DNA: TGTGCCAGTAGTATAGAGACAGGGTATCGCGAGCAGTACTTC; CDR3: CASSIETGYREQYF
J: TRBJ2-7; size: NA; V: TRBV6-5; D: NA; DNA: TGTGCCAGCAGTTACTCACCGGCTGGAGTCGAGCAGTACTTC; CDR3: CASSYSPAGVEQYF
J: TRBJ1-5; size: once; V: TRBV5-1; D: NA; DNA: TGCGCCAGCAGCTTGGGGGACACGGGATCGTCCCAGCATTTT; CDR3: CASSLGDTGSSQHF
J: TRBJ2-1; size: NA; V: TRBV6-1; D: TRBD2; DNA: TGTGCCAGCAGTGAATCGGGACTAGCGTTTGAGCAGTTCTTC; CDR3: CASSESGLAFEQFF
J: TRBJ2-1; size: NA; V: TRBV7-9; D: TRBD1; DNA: TGTGCCAGCAGTCACCGGGACAGGGAATACAATGAGCAGTTCTTC; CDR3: CASSHRDREYNEQFF
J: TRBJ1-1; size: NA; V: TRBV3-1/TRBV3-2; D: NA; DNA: TGTGCCAGCAGCCAACGTTCGGGCGGGGGCGCTTTCTTT; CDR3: CASSQRSGGGAFF
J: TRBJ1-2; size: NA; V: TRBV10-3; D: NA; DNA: TGTGCCATCAGTGAGTTAGCGTATCAGACTCGATTAATTAACTATGGCTACACCTTC; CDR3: CAISELAYQTRLINYGYTF
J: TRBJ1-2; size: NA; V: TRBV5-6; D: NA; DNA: TGTGCCAGCAGCTTGGGACAGTCTAACTATGGCTACACCTTC; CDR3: CASSLGQSNYGYTF
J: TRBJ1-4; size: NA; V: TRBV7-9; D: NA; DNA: TGTGCCAGCAGCTTAGTCGCAGATACAACTGAAAAACTGTTTTTT; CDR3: CASSLVADTTEKLFF
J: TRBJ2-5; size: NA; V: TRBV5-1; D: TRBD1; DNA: TGCGCCAGCAGCTTGGGGACAGGGGAGGAGACCCAGTACTTC; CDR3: CASSLGTGEETQYF
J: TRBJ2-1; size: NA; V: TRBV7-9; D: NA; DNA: TGTGCCAGCAGCTTACCCGGGACACCGTACAATGAGCAGTTCTTC; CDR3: CASSLPGTPYNEQFF
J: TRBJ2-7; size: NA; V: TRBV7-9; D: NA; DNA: TGTGCCAGCAGCTCCCTAAGGGCGGGCCTCCCTTACGAGCAGTACTTC; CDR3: CASSSLRAGLPYEQYF
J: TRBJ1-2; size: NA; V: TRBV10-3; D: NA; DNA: TGTGCCATCAGTACAGGGTCCGGTAACTATGGCTACACCTTC; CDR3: CAISTGSGNYGYTF
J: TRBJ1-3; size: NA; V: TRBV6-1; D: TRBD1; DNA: TGTGCCAGCAGTGATCGGGACAGAAGAAACACCATATATTTT; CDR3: CASSDRDRRNTIYF
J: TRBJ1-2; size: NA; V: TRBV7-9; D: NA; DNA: TGTGCCAGCAGCTTAGTCCAGGCCCATCATGGCTACACCTTC; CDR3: CASSLVQAHHGYTF
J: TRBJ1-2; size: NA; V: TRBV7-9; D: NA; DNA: TGTGCCAGCACCCCCTTGAACTATGGCTACACCTTC; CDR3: CASTPLNYGYTF
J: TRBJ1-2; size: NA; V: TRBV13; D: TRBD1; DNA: TGTGCCAGCAGTCTCGGAGGGGGCCAGAACTATGGCTACACCTTC; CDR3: CASSLGGGQNYGYTF
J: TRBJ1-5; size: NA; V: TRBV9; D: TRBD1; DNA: TGTGCCAGCAGCCCCGGACAGGGGTATAATCAGCCCCAGCATTTT; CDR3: CASSPGQGYNQPQHF
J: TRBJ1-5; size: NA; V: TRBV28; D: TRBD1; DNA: TGTGCCACCCGGACAGGGGAACACAATCAGCCCCAGCATTTT; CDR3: CATRTGEHNQPQHF
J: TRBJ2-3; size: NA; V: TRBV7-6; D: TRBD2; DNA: TGTGCCAGCAGCTTAGCGACTAGCGGGGATACGCAGTATTTT; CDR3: CASSLATSGDTQYF
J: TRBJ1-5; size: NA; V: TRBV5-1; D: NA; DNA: TGCGCCAGCAGCCTCACGGGGGGGCGTCAGCCCCAGCATTTT; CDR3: CASSLTGGRQPQHF